This T cell receptor (beta chain) emerged from a study of T cell responses to AZD1222 COVID-19 vaccine. The method was immunoSEQ multiplex PCR; TCRdb's version includes in-frame clones alone and lacks a portion of them. Seen here are roughly 150,000 clones, about 91% observed once, and the top ten hold under 2.5%. Per the germline V gene, CDR1 is SGHRS and CDR2 is YFSETQ. The length of the CDR3 is 14 residues. Trimming took off 0 bases at V and 0 bases at J, with 6 bases between the two ends. Notes on this clone: The same CDR3 also results from other DNA sequences found in this sample.

The chain couples TRBV5-1 to TRBJ1-1, with D hard to call. Sequencing was performed on peripheral blood, taken on day 0 of AZD1222 vaccination. The clonotype was recovered from an adult in good health. DNA for the CDR3: TGCGCCAGCAGCTTGGGAGGCCTGAACACTGAAGCTTTCTTT. It yields the protein CASSLGGLNTEAFF. Together with reference TRBV5-1 and TRBJ1-1, the CDR3 gives the full variable domain: KAGVTQTPRYLIKTRGQQVTLSCSPISGHRSVSWYQQTPGQGLQFLFEYFSETQRNKGNFPGRFSGRQFSNSRSEMNVSTLELGDSALYLCASSLGGLNTEAFFGQGTRLTVV.